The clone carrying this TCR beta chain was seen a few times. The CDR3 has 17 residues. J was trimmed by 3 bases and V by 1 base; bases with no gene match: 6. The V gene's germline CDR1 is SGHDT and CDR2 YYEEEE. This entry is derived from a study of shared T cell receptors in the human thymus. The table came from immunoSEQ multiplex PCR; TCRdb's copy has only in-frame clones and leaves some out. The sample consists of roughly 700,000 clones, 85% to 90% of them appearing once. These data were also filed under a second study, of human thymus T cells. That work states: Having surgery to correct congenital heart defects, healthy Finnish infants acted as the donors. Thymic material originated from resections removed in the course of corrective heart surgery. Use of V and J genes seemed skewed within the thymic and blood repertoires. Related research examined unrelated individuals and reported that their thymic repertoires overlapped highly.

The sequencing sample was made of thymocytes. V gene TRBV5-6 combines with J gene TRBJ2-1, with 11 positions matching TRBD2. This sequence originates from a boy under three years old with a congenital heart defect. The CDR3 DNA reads TGTGCCAGCAGCTTGTGGCCGGGACTAGCGGACTACAATGAGCAGTTCTTC. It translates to CASSLWPGLADYNEQFF.